These 21 T cell receptor beta chains came from one sample sequenced in a study of OX40 agonist ivuxolimab in advanced cancers. The repertoire was sequenced with immunoSEQ multiplex PCR; TCRdb's copy has only in-frame clones and lacks some. This table holds tens of thousands of clones, roughly 82% found once. The material was CD4+ or CD8+ T cells sorted from blood, obtained in a trial of the OX40 agonist ivuxolimab. All receptors come from an adult with an advanced solid tumor such as melanoma, head and neck, liver or kidney cancer.

By proportion, this clone is medium-sized. The chain links TRBV12-5 to TRBJ2-2; 7 bases map to TRBD1. CDR1 is LGHNT and CDR2 is FRNRAP in the germline V gene. The CDR3 loop spans 16 amino acids. V lost 1 base to trimming and J lost 9 bases; unmatched junction nucleotides: 11. CDR3: CASGLGQGFRLRELFF. CDR3 nucleotide sequence: TGTGCTAGTGGTTTGGGACAGGGTTTTAGGCTGAGGGAGCTGTTTTTT.

The count of this clone is one. V gene TRBV13 combines with J gene TRBJ1-6; maybe TRBD1 (5 bases). Germline loops: CDR1 PRHDT, CDR2 FYEKMQ (reference sequence). The CDR3 contains 14 residues. With 3 bases removed from V and 9 bases from J, the gap between germline ends came to 12 bases. CDR3 nucleotides: TGTGCCAGCAGCTTGGGAGGGGATCTTTCACCCCTCCACTTT. Its translation: CASSLGGDLSPLHF.

This sequence joins TRBV7-2 and TRBJ1-2; D gene ambiguous. The CDR3 is 15 residues long. Germline loops: CDR1 SGHTA, CDR2 FQGNSA. The ends were cut back, 5 bases at V and 4 bases at J, with 17 bases in the middle. The CDR3 nucleotides are TGTGCCAGCAGCCCGCCCGGGATAGGGTCCTATGGCTACACCTTC. This codes for CASSPPGIGSYGYTF.

The table lists this clone with a few counts. The rearrangement joins TRBV20-1 to TRBJ2-5; D gene uncertain. Trimming removed 7 bases from V and 5 bases from J, with 8 bases in between. Germline values: CDR1 DFQATT, CDR2 SNEGSKA (reference sequence). There are 10 residues in the CDR3. This CDR3 reads CSGSDETQYF. For the CDR3, the DNA is TGCAGTGGGTCGGATGAGACCCAGTACTTC.

This chain joins TRBV5-6 and TRBJ2-3; 8 nucleotides align to TRBD2. This CDR3 comprises 15 residues. CDR1 is SGHDT and CDR2 is YYEEEE in the germline V gene. With V trimmed by 3 bases and J by 5 bases, 8 bases remained unmatched. CDR3 coding DNA: TGTGCCAGCAGCTCATATAGCGGGGTGGGAGATACGCAGTATTTT. The encoded protein is CASSSYSGVGDTQYF.

Note on this clone: A junction end diverges from the germline sequence, so it may reflect a read error. This chain connects TRBV5-1 to TRBJ2-6, with D possibly TRBD1 on 6 matching bases. Germline values: CDR1 SGHRS, CDR2 YFSETQ. CDR3 length equals 15 residues. This CDR3 reads CASRLVGTGANVLTF. CDR3 DNA sequence: TGCGCCAGCAGATTGGTAGGGACAGGGGCCAACGTCCTGACTTTC.

The chain joins TRBV6-6 to TRBJ1-1; tentatively, D is TRBD1 (5 bases). Germline CDR1 and CDR2: MNHNY and SVGAGI (reference sequence). There are 13 residues in the CDR3. Trimming shortened V by 8 bases and J by 1 base, and 11 bases separated the two germline ends. The CDR3 DNA reads as TGTGCCAGCCTACGGGGGAGGAACACTGAAGCTTTCTTT. It specifies CASLRGRNTEAFF.

The sample holds one count of this clone. The chain is built from TRBV4-3 and TRBJ1-1; TRBD1 matches 7 bases. CDR1 is LGHNA, CDR2 YSLEER, per germline. Trimming cost V 1 base and J 1 base; bases outside gene matches: 9. The CDR3 totals 17 residues. The CDR3: CASSQGQGFEGNTEAFF. In nucleotides, the CDR3 is TGCGCCAGCAGCCAAGGACAGGGATTCGAGGGGAACACTGAAGCTTTCTTT.

Concerning this clone itself: A read error may produce the germline difference seen at one junction end. This CDR3 is also generated by other DNA sequences in the sample. CDR3 protein: CASSLARDSYNTGELFF. The DNA for the CDR3 is TGTGCCAGCAGTTTAGCTCGGGACAGTTATAACACCGGGGAGCTGTTTTTT. The chain recombines TRBV7-9 with TRBJ2-2, with TRBD1 matching over 7 bases. Germline-derived CDR1 and CDR2 are SEHNR and FQNEAQ (reference sequence). This CDR3 is built from 17 residues.

This sequence joins TRBV5-1 and TRBJ2-5; TRBD2 agrees at 12 bases. The V gene end was trimmed by 0 bases and the J gene end by 5 bases; junction bases not matched to a gene: 2. Germline CDR1 SGHRS, CDR2 YFSETQ. CDR3 length equals 15 residues. The CDR3 region is CASSLGLAGEETQYF. The DNA of the CDR3 is TGCGCCAGCAGCTTGGGACTAGCGGGGGAGGAGACCCAGTACTTC. Combining the CDR3 with reference TRBV5-1 and TRBJ2-5 gives the whole variable domain KAGVTQTPRYLIKTRGQQVTLSCSPISGHRSVSWYQQTPGQGLQFLFEYFSETQRNKGNFPGRFSGRQFSNSRSEMNVSTLELGDSALYLCASSLGLAGEETQYFGPGTRLLVL.

This chain connects TRBV11-2 to TRBJ1-1, with D possibly being TRBD1 (5 bases). CDR1 and CDR2 from the germline V gene are SGHAT and FQNNGV. The CDR3 has 16 residues. The V and J ends lost 3 bases and 3 bases respectively, with 17 bases between them. The CDR3 DNA follows: TGTGCCAGCAGCTTCGGGACCGCGGCTTTGTACACTGAAGCTTTCTTT. Translated: CASSFGTAALYTEAFF.

V is TRBV11-2 and J is TRBJ1-1; D unclear. This CDR3 is 11 amino acids long. The germline CDR1 and CDR2 sequences are SGHAT and FQNNGV. The ends were cut back, 5 bases at V and 6 bases at J, with 7 bases in the middle. CDR3 DNA sequence: TGTGCCAGCAGCCGAGACTCTGAAGCTTTCTTT. Encoded protein: CASSRDSEAFF.

V is TRBV5-1 and J is TRBJ1-5; unclear D gene. The germline V gene has CDR1 SGHRS and CDR2 YFSETQ. Trimming took 2 bases from V and 4 from J, leaving 13 bases between them. The CDR3 loop spans 15 amino acids. The CDR3: CASSLNPRGNQPQHF. The CDR3 DNA reads as TGCGCCAGCAGCTTAAATCCGCGGGGTAATCAGCCCCAGCATTTT.

The CDR3, as DNA: TGTGCCAGCGGGACAGGGACTCAGCCCCAGCATTTT. Amino acids: CASGTGTQPQHF. The J gene is TRBJ1-5, the V gene TRBV10-3, with TRBD1 identical over 9 bases. Trimming cost V 10 bases and J 6 bases; bases outside gene matches: 4. Germline V gene sequence: CDR1 ENHRY, CDR2 SYGVKD. CDR3 length: 12 amino acids.

The table lists this clone with a few counts. This chain uses TRBV9 with TRBJ1-2; D ambiguous. The CDR3 is made up of 15 amino acids. Between the trimmed V and J ends, which lost 4 bases and 4 bases, there was a span of 17 bases. Germline loops: CDR1 SGDLS, CDR2 YYNGEE. CDR3 nucleotide sequence: TGTGCCAGCAGCCCCCGGCTATATCGTTCCTATGGCTACACCTTC. It specifies CASSPRLYRSYGYTF.

This chain links TRBV7-2 with TRBJ2-1, with D perhaps TRBD2 (6 bases). Germline V gives CDR1 SGHTA, CDR2 FQGNSA. The germline V and J ends were trimmed by 4 bases and 14 bases, with 18 bases remaining between them. This CDR3 is built from 13 residues. The chain's CDR3 is CASSSSLEGGKFF. CDR3 nucleotides: TGTGCCAGCAGCTCCTCCCTCGAGGGAGGTAAGTTCTTC.

J is TRBJ2-5 and V is TRBV11-2; D ambiguous. V dropped 3 bases and J dropped 0 bases, with 5 bases sitting between them. This CDR3 spans 13 amino acids. Germline loops: CDR1 SGHAT, CDR2 FQNNGV. CDR3 loop: CASSFSHQETQYF. The CDR3 region has the DNA TGTGCCAGCAGCTTCTCTCACCAAGAGACCCAGTACTTC.

The chain has TRBV7-2 and TRBJ2-1; D may be TRBD2 (7 bases). The CDR3 spans 15 residues. CDR1 and CDR2 (germline): SGHTA, FQGNSA. V shed 5 bases and J shed 6 bases, with 17 bases lying between them. The chain's CDR3 is CASSRPGGVPNEQFF. In nucleotides, the CDR3 is TGTGCCAGCAGCCGGCCGGGGGGCGTACCCAATGAGCAGTTCTTC.

This clone was detected only a few times. This chain links TRBV11-2 with TRBJ1-2; D possibly corresponds to TRBD1 (6 bases). The ends were cut back, 5 bases at V and 4 bases at J, with 11 bases in the middle. CDR3 length equals 13 residues. Germline CDR1 is SGHAT and CDR2 is FQNNGV. CDR3 nucleotides: TGTGCCAGCAGCCCTGGACAGATCTATGGCTACACCTTC. Protein product: CASSPGQIYGYTF.

This chain connects TRBV7-9 to TRBJ2-1, with D unresolved. The germline V and J ends were trimmed by 7 bases and 0 bases, with 13 bases remaining between them. CDR3 length equals 15 residues. CDR1 is SEHNR and CDR2 is FQNEAQ in the germline V gene (reference sequence). For the CDR3, the DNA is TGTGCCAGCAATCCAAGGAAAAGCTCCTACAATGAGCAGTTCTTC. It yields the protein CASNPRKSSYNEQFF.

The CDR3 spells CASSLGGRSTDTQYF. CDR3 DNA sequence: TGTGCCAGCAGCTTAGGTGGGAGAAGCACAGATACGCAGTATTTT. The chain employs TRBV7-3 and TRBJ2-3; tentatively, D is TRBD2 (5 bases). This CDR3 region has 15 residues. V was clipped by 2 bases and J by 0 bases, with 9 bases between them. Germline CDR1 and CDR2: SGHTA and FQGTGA.